These 27 T cell receptor beta chains came from one sample sequenced in a study of T cell responses to AZD1222 COVID-19 vaccine (dated by TCRdb to about 2021). Per the publication, the time point label means: about 28 days (+/-7) after the second vaccine dose. Receptor libraries were prepared by the immunoSEQ multiplex PCR assay. TCRdb took over this immuneACCESS table, retaining in-frame rearrangements with V and J assigned. Such tables are incomplete; in checked studies, under half of the missing clones stem from an unresolved V gene, and the remainder is unexplained. The sample table lists tens of thousands of clones, 88% of them with a count of one. The ten biggest clones cover roughly 12% of the sample. The sample here was peripheral blood, taken 28 days after the second AZD1222 dose. The receptors were sampled from an adult who received the AZD1222 COVID-19 vaccine.

This chain uses TRBV12-3 or TRBV12-4 with TRBJ2-7; D is uncertain. This CDR3 contains 13 residues. Deletions cut 1 base from V and 6 bases from J, with 10 bases between. CDR3 protein: CASSLGSGREQYF. The CDR3 coding sequence is TGTGCCAGCAGTTTAGGATCCGGGCGCGAGCAGTACTTC.

In its sample, this clone was seen a few times. The chain has TRBV2 and TRBJ1-6; no firm D call. V was trimmed by 0 bases and J by 5 bases, leaving 11 bases between them. The germline CDR1 and CDR2 sequences are SNHLY and FYNNEI. The CDR3 runs 16 residues. The CDR3 DNA reads as TGTGCCAGCAGTGAAGCGCGCAACAGCCATAATTCACCCCTCCACTTT. It encodes CASSEARNSHNSPLHF.

V is TRBV5-1 and J is TRBJ1-1, with 8 bases fitting TRBD1. Unmatched junction bases numbered 1, after V lost 5 bases and J lost 1 base. Germline V lookup: CDR1 SGHRS, CDR2 YFSETQ. This CDR3 region has 13 residues. The CDR3 DNA reads TGCGCCAGCAGGGGGACAGGGAACACTGAAGCTTTCTTT. It encodes CASRGTGNTEAFF.

CDR3 DNA sequence: TGTGCCTGGAGTGTACACCGGGCAGCGGAAGCTTTCTTT. Residues: CAWSVHRAAEAFF. V usage is TRBV30 and J usage is TRBJ1-1, with D uncertain. This CDR3 contains 13 residues. Germline V gene sequence: CDR1 GTSNPN, CDR2 SVGIG (reference sequence). V lost 0 bases and J 8 bases, leaving 13 bases between the germline ends.

V and J are TRBV7-3 and TRBJ1-2; D is undetermined. Trimming removed 4 bases from V and 7 bases from J, with 13 bases in between. Per germline, CDR1 SGHTA and CDR2 FQGTGA. The CDR3 runs to 13 residues. The chain's CDR3 is CASSSGPSGGYTF. The CDR3 DNA reads as TGTGCCAGCAGCTCCGGGCCCAGCGGTGGCTACACCTTC.

This CDR3 reads CASSQDSGFSRANTGELFF. The CDR3 DNA is TGTGCCAGCAGCCAAGATTCGGGGTTTTCCCGCGCGAACACCGGGGAGCTGTTTTTT. This chain links TRBV3-1 (or the pseudogene TRBV3-2) with TRBJ2-2, with D possibly TRBD2 on 5 matching bases. Germline CDR1 and CDR2: LGHDT and YNNKEL (reference sequence). Trimming shortened V by 0 bases and J by 0 bases, and 17 bases separated the two germline ends. The CDR3 has 19 residues.

Sample share makes this clone medium-sized. The V and J genes are TRBV24-1 and TRBJ2-1; 9 bases are shared with TRBD2. The CDR3 length is 15 residues. V trimming: 5 bases; J trimming: 3 bases; junction bases outside the gene matches: 4. Per germline, CDR1 KGHDR and CDR2 SFDVKD. The CDR3 DNA follows: TGTGCCACCAGTGTCCAAGCGGGAGGCTACAATGAGCAGTTCTTC. Encoded protein: CATSVQAGGYNEQFF.

The chain recombines TRBV6-6 with TRBJ1-6, with a tentative D call TRBD1 (5 bases). The germline gives CDR1 MNHNY, CDR2 SVGAGI (reference sequence). The CDR3 has 19 residues. Trimming took off 5 bases at V and 0 bases at J, with 20 bases between the two ends. The DNA for the CDR3 is TGTGCCAGCAGTCGAGGACACCGAATTATTAGCTCCTATAATTCACCCCTCCACTTT. As protein: CASSRGHRIISSYNSPLHF.

V is TRBV7-3 and J is TRBJ1-1; TRBD1 aligns across 8 bases. The V and J ends lost 1 base and 8 bases, in that order; junction bases with no gene match: 6. CDR3 length: 14 amino acids. Looked up from germline, CDR1 is SGHTA and CDR2 is FQGTGA. CDR3 sequence (DNA): TGTGCCAGCAGCTTAAACCCAGGGGGCAAGGAAGCTTTCTTT. Translating gives CASSLNPGGKEAFF.

CDR3 amino acids: CASSYTTGQGTEAFF. CDR3 DNA: TGTGCCAGCAGTTATACGACAGGGCAAGGCACTGAAGCTTTCTTT. The chain recombines TRBV6-5 with TRBJ1-1; 7 bases fit TRBD1. Germline loops: CDR1 MNHEY, CDR2 SVGAGI. V lost 3 bases to trimming and J lost 4 bases; unmatched junction nucleotides: 8. The CDR3 is 15 amino acids.

The count of this clone is one. This chain uses TRBV15 with TRBJ1-5; D is unresolved. The germline CDR1 and CDR2 sequences are LNHNV and YYDKDF (reference sequence). CDR3 size: 15 residues. Trimming left V 9 bases short and J 2 bases short, with 17 bases between. The CDR3 DNA reads TGTGCCACGGGGTCGGGGAACGATGGCAATCAGCCCCAGCATTTT. Amino acid sequence: CATGSGNDGNQPQHF.

CDR3 coding DNA: TGTGCCAGCAGCCCGGGACGGTTCCACGAGCAGTACTTC. Translating it yields CASSPGRFHEQYF. The chain has TRBV11-3 and TRBJ2-7, with D possibly being TRBD1 or TRBD2 (5 bases each). The germline V and J ends were trimmed by 5 bases and 5 bases, with 13 bases remaining between them. CDR3 size: 13 residues. Germline lookup yields CDR1 SGHNT and CDR2 YENEEA.

The chain is built from TRBV12-3 or TRBV12-4 and TRBJ1-4; D call uncertain. The V gene lost 3 bases and the J gene lost 8 bases, with 10 bases spanning the gap. This CDR3 has 13 residues. DNA of the CDR3: TGTGCCAGCAGTTTCGTGTCAGGCGAAAAACTGTTTTTT. This sequence encodes CASSFVSGEKLFF.

V and J are TRBV28 and TRBJ1-2; 7 nucleotides match TRBD1. The CDR3 is made up of 15 amino acids. Germline V lookup: CDR1 MDHEN, CDR2 SYDVKM. V lost 6 bases to trimming and J lost 5 bases; unmatched junction nucleotides: 12. CDR3 sequence reads: CASSSLRDRRYGYTF. The CDR3 nucleotides read TGTGCCAGCAGCTCCCTTCGGGACAGACGTTATGGCTACACCTTC.

CDR3 loop: CASSLLSERMNTEAFF. CDR3 nucleotides: TGTGCCAGCAGCTTGTTATCAGAAAGAATGAACACTGAAGCTTTCTTT. This chain connects TRBV5-5 to TRBJ1-1; D is undetermined. V was trimmed by 1 base and J by 0 bases, leaving 13 bases between them. Germline V gene data show CDR1 as SGHKS and CDR2 as YYEKEE (reference sequence). CDR3 size: 16 residues.

This chain links TRBV11-3 with TRBJ2-2; 9 nucleotides line up with TRBD1. Trimming took 7 bases from V and 4 from J; bases not matched to a gene: 13. The V gene's germline CDR1 is SGHNT and CDR2 YENEEA. The CDR3 is 17 amino acids. The CDR3 DNA reads as TGTGCCAGCACCTCCCCCGGGACAGGGAGGGGCACCGGGGAGCTGTTTTTT. Amino acids: CASTSPGTGRGTGELFF. The full variable domain, rest sourced from reference TRBV11-3 and TRBJ2-2, is EAGVVQSPRYKIIEKKQPVAFWCNPISGHNTLYWYLQNLGQGPELLIRYENEEAVDDSQLPKDRFSAERLKGVDSTLKIQPAELGDSAVYLCASTSPGTGRGTGELFFGEGSRLTVL.

The chain's CDR3 is CASNEQFF. CDR3 DNA: TGTGCCAGCAATGAGCAGTTCTTC. The chain links TRBV2 to TRBJ2-1; D gene unclear. This CDR3 has 8 amino acids. Trimming removed 7 bases from V and 8 bases from J, with 0 bases in between. Looked up from germline, CDR1 is SNHLY and CDR2 is FYNNEI.

The rearrangement links TRBV27 to TRBJ2-7; possible D gene TRBD1, 6 bases. Trimming removed 5 bases at V and 2 bases at J, with 13 bases between. Germline-derived CDR1 and CDR2 are MNHEY and SMNVEV (reference sequence). This CDR3 comprises 14 residues. The CDR3: CASSLRDTAYEQYF. The CDR3 DNA sequence: TGTGCCAGCAGTCTCCGGGACACCGCCTACGAGCAGTACTTC.

The chain is built from TRBV18 and TRBJ1-4; no clear D. This CDR3 region has 14 residues. V lost 3 bases, J lost 8 bases, and 13 bases lay in between. CDR1 is KGHSH and CDR2 is LQKENI in the germline V gene. The CDR3, as DNA: TGTGCCAGCTCACCTGAGGTCCTTAGGGAAAAACTGTTTTTT. Its translation: CASSPEVLREKLFF.

The chain uses TRBV19 and TRBJ2-5, with TRBD2 matching over 8 bases. V gave up 3 bases and J gave up 5 bases; unmatched junction bases: 14. The germline gives CDR1 LNHDA, CDR2 SQIVND (reference sequence). The CDR3 loop spans 17 amino acids. The CDR3 nucleotides read TGTGCCAGTAGTATGTGCTACGGGAGGGCGAGCTGTGAGACCCAGTACTTC. It yields the protein CASSMCYGRASCETQYF.

The chain recombines TRBV19 with TRBJ2-7; D unresolved. Trimming left V 4 bases short and J 2 bases short, with 12 bases between. This CDR3 is built from 14 residues. Per the germline V gene, CDR1 is LNHDA and CDR2 is SQIVND (reference sequence). The CDR3 DNA sequence: TGTGCCAGTAGTACCCACACAGAAACCTACGAGCAGTACTTC. This translates into CASSTHTETYEQYF.

The CDR3 coding sequence is TGTGCCAGCAGTTCCAGCTCCTACGAGCAGTACTTC. It codes for CASSSSSYEQYF. This chain joins TRBV12-3 or TRBV12-4 and TRBJ2-7; no clear D gene. Trimming pared 4 bases from V and 0 bases from J, leaving 4 bases between. The CDR3 length is 12 residues.

The rearrangement links TRBV6-5 to TRBJ1-4, with D possibly being TRBD1 (5 bases). This CDR3 is built from 15 residues. V lost 8 bases, J lost 7 bases, and 20 bases lay in between. Germline V lookup: CDR1 MNHEY, CDR2 SVGAGI. CDR3 residues: CASRGEGLIGEKLFF. The CDR3 nucleotides read TGTGCCAGCCGGGGAGAGGGGCTTATCGGTGAAAAACTGTTTTTT.

Comment on this clone: The sample carries other DNA sequences with the same CDR3. The chain links TRBV5-1 to TRBJ2-7, with 10 bases matching TRBD1. Losses at the gene ends were 4 bases for V and 5 bases for J; bases not matched to a gene: 6. CDR1 is SGHRS, CDR2 YFSETQ, per germline. The CDR3 has 14 amino acids. CDR3 sequence: CASSLGQGSHEQYF. The CDR3 DNA reads as TGCGCCAGCAGCCTGGGACAGGGGAGTCACGAGCAGTACTTC.

This clone was seen just once. The chain employs TRBV6-5 and TRBJ1-5; D is uncertain. The germline V gene has CDR1 MNHEY and CDR2 SVGAGI. The length of the CDR3 is 14 residues. With 2 bases removed from V and 0 bases from J, the gap between germline ends came to 5 bases. The CDR3 loop is CASSYDHSNQPQHF. For the CDR3, the DNA is TGTGCCAGCAGTTACGACCATAGCAATCAGCCCCAGCATTTT.

The rearrangement uses TRBV7-8 and TRBJ2-3; D is uncertain. Germline V CDR1 and CDR2: SGHVS, FQNEAQ. The CDR3 is 18 residues long. V was trimmed by 1 base and J by 4 bases, leaving 21 bases between them. The CDR3 sequence is CASSLEGYGTLPADTQYF. The CDR3 nucleotides read TGTGCCAGCAGCTTAGAAGGTTATGGAACGCTACCCGCAGATACGCAGTATTTT. Filled out from reference TRBV7-8 and TRBJ2-3, the complete variable domain reads GAGVSQSPRYKVAKRGQDVALRCDPISGHVSLFWYQQALGQGPEFLTYFQNEAQLDKSGLPSDRFFAERPEGSVSTLKIQRTQQEDSAVYLCASSLEGYGTLPADTQYFGPGTRLTVL.

The chain carries TRBV4-1 and TRBJ1-6; unclear D gene. Germline V lookup: CDR1 MGHRA, CDR2 YSYEKL. CDR3 length: 15 residues. V lost 0 bases, J lost 3 bases, and 6 bases lay in between. As DNA, the CDR3 is TGCGCCAGCAGCCAAGATCCCGGCTATAATTCACCCCTCCACTTT. This encodes CASSQDPGYNSPLHF.